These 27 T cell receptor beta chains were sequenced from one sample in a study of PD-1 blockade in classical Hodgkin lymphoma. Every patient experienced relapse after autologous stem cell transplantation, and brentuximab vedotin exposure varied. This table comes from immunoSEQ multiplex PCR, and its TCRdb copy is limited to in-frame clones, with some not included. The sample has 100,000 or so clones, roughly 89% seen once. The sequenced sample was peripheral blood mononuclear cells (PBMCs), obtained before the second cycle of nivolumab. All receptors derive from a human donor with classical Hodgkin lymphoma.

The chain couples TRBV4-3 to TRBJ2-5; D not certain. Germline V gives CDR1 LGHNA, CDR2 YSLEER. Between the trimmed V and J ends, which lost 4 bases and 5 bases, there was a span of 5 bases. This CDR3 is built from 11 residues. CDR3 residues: CASSRRETQYF. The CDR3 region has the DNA TGCGCCAGCAGCCGCCGGGAGACCCAGTACTTC.

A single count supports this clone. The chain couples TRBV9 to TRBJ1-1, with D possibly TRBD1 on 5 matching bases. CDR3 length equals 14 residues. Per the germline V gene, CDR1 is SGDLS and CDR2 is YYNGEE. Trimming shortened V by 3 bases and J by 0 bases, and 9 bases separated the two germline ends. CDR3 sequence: CASSADILNTEAFF. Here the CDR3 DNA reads TGTGCCAGCAGCGCGGACATCCTGAACACTGAAGCTTTCTTT.

CDR3 nucleotide sequence: TGCGCCAGCAGCGCGGGACACAACACCGGGGAGCTGTTTTTT. This encodes CASSAGHNTGELFF. The rearrangement uses TRBV5-1 and TRBJ2-2; either TRBD1 or TRBD2 may supply D (6 bases each). Germline loops: CDR1 SGHRS, CDR2 YFSETQ. The CDR3 consists of 14 residues. V lost 4 bases, J lost 2 bases, and 9 bases lay in between.

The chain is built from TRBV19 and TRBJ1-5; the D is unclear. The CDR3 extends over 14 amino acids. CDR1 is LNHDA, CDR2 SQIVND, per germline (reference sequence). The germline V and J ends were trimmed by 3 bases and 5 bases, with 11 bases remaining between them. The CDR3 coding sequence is TGTGCCAGTAGTATTGGGGTTGGGTATCAGCCCCAGCATTTT. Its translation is CASSIGVGYQPQHF.

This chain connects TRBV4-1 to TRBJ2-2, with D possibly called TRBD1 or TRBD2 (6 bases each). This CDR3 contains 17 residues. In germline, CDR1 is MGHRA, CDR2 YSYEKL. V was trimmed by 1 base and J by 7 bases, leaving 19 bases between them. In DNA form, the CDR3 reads TGCGCCAGCAGCCAAGGGGCAGGGGAGGTCTATGTCGGGGAGCTGTTTTTT. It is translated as CASSQGAGEVYVGELFF.

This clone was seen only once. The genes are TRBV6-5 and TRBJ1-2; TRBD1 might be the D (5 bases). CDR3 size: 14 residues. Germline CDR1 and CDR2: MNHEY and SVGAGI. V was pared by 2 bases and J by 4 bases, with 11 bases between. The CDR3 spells CASSYIGVGYGYTF. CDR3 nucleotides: TGTGCCAGCAGTTACATAGGGGTTGGCTATGGCTACACCTTC.

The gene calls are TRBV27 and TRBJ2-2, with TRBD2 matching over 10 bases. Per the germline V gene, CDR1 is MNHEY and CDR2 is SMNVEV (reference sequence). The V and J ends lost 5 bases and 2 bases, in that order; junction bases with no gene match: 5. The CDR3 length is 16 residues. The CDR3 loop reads CASSTGLAANTGELFF. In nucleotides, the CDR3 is TGTGCCAGCAGTACAGGACTAGCGGCAAACACCGGGGAGCTGTTTTTT.

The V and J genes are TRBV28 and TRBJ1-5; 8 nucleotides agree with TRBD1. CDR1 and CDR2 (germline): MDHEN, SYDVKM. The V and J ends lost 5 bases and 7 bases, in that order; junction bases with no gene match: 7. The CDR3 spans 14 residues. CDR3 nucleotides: TGTGCCAGCAGTCGACAGGGGTCCGGGCAGCCCCAGCATTTT. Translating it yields CASSRQGSGQPQHF.

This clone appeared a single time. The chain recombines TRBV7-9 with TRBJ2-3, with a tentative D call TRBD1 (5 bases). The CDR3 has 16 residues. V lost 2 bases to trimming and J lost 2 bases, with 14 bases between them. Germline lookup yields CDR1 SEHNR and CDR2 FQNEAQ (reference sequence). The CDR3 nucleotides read TGTGCCAGCAGCTTAATGAGTGGGGCCCTCACAGATACGCAGTATTTT. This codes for CASSLMSGALTDTQYF.

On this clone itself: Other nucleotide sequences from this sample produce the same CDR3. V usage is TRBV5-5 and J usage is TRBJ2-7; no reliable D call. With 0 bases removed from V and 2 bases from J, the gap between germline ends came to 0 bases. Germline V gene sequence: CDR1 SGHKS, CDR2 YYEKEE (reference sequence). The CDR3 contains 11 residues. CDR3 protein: CASSLAYEQYF. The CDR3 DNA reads TGTGCCAGCAGCTTGGCCTACGAGCAGTACTTC.

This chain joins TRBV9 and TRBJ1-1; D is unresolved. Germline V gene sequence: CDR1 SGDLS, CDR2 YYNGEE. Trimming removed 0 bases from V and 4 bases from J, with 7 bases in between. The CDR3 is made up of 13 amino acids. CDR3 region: CASSVAEITEAFF. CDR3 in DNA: TGTGCCAGCAGCGTAGCTGAAATCACTGAAGCTTTCTTT.

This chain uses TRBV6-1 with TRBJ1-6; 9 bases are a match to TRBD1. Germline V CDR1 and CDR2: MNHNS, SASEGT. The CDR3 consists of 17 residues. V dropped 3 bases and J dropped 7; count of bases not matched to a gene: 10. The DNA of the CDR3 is TGTGCCAGCAGTGACGCCCTCTTGGACAGGGGAAATTCACCCCTCCACTTT. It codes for CASSDALLDRGNSPLHF.

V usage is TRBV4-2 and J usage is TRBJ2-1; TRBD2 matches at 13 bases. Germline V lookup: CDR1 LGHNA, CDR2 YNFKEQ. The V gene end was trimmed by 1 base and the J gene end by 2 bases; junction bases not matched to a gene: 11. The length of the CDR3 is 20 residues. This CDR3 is CASSQAWTSGGIVTYNEQFF. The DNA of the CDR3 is TGTGCCAGCAGCCAAGCTTGGACTAGCGGGGGTATCGTAACCTACAATGAGCAGTTCTTC.

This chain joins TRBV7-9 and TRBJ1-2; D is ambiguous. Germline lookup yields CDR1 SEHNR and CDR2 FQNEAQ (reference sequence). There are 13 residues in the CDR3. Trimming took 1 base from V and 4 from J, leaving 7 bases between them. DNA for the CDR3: TGTGCCAGCAGCTTAGTCTCCCCCTATGGCTACACCTTC. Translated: CASSLVSPYGYTF. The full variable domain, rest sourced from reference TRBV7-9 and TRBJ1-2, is DTGVSQNPRHKITKRGQNVTFRCDPISEHNRLYWYRQTLGQGPEFLTYFQNEAQLEKSRLLSDRFSAERPKGSFSTLEIQRTEQGDSAMYLCASSLVSPYGYTFGSGTRLTVV.

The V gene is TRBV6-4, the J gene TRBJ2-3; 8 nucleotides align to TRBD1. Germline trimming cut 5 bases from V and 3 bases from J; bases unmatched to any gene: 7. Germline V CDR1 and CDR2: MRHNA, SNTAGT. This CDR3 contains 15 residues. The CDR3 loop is CASSPPTGATDTQYF. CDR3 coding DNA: TGTGCCAGCAGTCCCCCGACAGGGGCAACAGATACGCAGTATTTT.

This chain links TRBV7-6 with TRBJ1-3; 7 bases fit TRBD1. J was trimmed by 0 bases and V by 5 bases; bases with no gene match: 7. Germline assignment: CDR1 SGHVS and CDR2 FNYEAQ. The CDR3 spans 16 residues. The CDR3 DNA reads TGTGCCAGCAGCCCTTCCCGGGACAGCTCTGGAAACACCATATATTTT. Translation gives CASSPSRDSSGNTIYF.

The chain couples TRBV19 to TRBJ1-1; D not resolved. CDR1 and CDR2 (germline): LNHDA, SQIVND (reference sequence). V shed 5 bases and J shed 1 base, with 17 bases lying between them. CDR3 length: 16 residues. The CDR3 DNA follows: TGTGCCAGTAGTGCGAGCATCAGGAGAAAGAACACTGAAGCTTTCTTT. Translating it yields CASSASIRRKNTEAFF.

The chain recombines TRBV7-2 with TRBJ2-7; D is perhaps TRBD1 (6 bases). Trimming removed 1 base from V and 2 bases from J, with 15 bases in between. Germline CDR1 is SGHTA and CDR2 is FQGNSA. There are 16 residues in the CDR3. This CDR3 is CASSLVGAGVTYEQYF. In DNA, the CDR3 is TGTGCCAGCAGCTTAGTGGGAGCAGGGGTCACCTACGAGCAGTACTTC.

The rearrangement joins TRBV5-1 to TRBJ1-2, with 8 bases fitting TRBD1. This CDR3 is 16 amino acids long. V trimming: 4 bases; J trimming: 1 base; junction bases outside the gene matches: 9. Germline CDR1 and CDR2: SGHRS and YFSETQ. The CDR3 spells CASSGGQGNLNYGYTF. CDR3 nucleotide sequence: TGCGCCAGCAGCGGCGGACAGGGAAACCTTAACTATGGCTACACCTTC.

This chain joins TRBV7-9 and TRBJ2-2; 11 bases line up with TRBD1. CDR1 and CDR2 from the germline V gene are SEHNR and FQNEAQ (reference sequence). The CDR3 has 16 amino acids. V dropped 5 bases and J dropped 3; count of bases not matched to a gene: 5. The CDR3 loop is CASSPPGQGDTGELFF. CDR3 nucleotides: TGTGCCAGCAGCCCCCCGGGACAGGGGGACACCGGGGAGCTGTTTTTT.

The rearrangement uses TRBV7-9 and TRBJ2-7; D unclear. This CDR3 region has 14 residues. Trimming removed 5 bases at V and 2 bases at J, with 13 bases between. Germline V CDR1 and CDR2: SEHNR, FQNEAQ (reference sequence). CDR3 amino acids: CASSPLRKAYEQYF. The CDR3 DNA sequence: TGTGCCAGCAGCCCCTTACGTAAGGCCTACGAGCAGTACTTC. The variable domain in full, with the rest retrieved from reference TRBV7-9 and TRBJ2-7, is DTGVSQNPRHKITKRGQNVTFRCDPISEHNRLYWYRQTLGQGPEFLTYFQNEAQLEKSRLLSDRFSAERPKGSFSTLEIQRTEQGDSAMYLCASSPLRKAYEQYFGPGTRLTVT.

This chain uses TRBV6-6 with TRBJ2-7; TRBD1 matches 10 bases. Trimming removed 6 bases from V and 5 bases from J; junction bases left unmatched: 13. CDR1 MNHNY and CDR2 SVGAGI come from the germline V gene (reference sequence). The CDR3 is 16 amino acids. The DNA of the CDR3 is TGTGCCAGCAGCCTCCCGTTCGGACAGGGGGACGACGAGCAGTACTTC. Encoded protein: CASSLPFGQGDDEQYF.

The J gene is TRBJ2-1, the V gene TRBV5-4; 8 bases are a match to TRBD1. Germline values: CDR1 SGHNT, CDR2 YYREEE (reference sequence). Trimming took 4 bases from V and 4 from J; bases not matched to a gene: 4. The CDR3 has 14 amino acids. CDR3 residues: CASSHWDRYNEQFF. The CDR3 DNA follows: TGTGCCAGCAGCCATTGGGACAGGTACAATGAGCAGTTCTTC.

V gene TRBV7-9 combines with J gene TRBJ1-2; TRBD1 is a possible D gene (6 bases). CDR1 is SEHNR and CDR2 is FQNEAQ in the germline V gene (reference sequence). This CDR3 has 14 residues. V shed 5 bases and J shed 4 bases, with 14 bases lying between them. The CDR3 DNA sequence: TGTGCCAGCAGCCGAGGGGGAATTGGCTATGGCTACACCTTC. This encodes CASSRGGIGYGYTF.

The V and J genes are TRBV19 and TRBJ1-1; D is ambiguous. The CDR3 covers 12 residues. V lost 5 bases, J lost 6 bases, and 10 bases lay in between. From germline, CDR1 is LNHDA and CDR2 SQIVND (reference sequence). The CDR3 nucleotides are TGTGCCAGTAGTGGACTGGGTCCTGAAGCTTTCTTT. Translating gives CASSGLGPEAFF.

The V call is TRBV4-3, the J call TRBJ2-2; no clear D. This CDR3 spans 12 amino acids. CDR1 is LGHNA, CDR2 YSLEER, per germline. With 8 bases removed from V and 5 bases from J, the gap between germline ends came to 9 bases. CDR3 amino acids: CASDPGTGELFF. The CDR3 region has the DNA TGCGCCAGCGATCCAGGTACCGGGGAGCTGTTTTTT.

CDR3 nucleotide sequence: TGTGCCAGCAGGGGGGAGGTTGGAAACACCATATATTTT. Translating gives CASRGEVGNTIYF. The rearrangement joins TRBV21-1 to TRBJ1-3. TRBV21-1 is classified as a pseudogene. This CDR3 has 13 residues.